These T cell receptor beta chains were read from a single sample in a study of beta chain features in type 1 diabetes. Clones were sequenced by immunoSEQ multiplex PCR, and TCRdb holds only the in-frame ones, with some missing. In the table there are more than 150,000 clones, 9% of which are singletons. Sequenced: central memory CD4+ T cells from blood. These receptors all come from a woman in her thirties with type 1 diabetes. The conserved cysteine and the conserved F or W are not part of the CDR3 here.

V gene	CDR3 protein
TRBV7-9	ASSPALGGEQF
TRBV5-6	ASSYRGSGYT
TRBV29-1	SVSGQATNTGELF
TRBV7-6	ASSLGAGGHQPQH
TRBV5-4	ASSHPDRGGEKLF
TRBV19	ASSMRNYGYT
TRBV25-1	ASSRSSYEQY
TRBV14	ASSRQFRTEAF
TRBV9	ASSVGGEDGNTIY
TRBV5-1	ASRDSGRGSYEQY
TRBV7-9	ASSLDNYNEQF
TRBV6-1	ASRDSQQETQY
TRBV30	AWSPFGGQGATGANVLT
TRBV10-3	AIRPGQGASEQF
TRBV18	ASRTGQGGEKLF
TRBV4-1	ASSPLGRRPFFNEQF
TRBV27	ASSLMGLAADPRQF
TRBV19	ASSTRRAHSNQPQH
TRBV30	AWSRFDTDTQY
TRBV30	AWMLRGHTGELF
TRBV27	ASSLQPGGQNIQY
TRBV28	ASTLRVPYGYT
TRBV2	ASSVRTTGTDTQY
TRBV5-1	ASSTQGGFQETQY
TRBV20-1	SVRSITEAF
TRBV18	ASSRTEARTEAF
TRBV30	AWRRGKGPQH
TRBV28	ASLEGKGRAGELF
TRBV25-1	ASSPPVNTEAF
TRBV9	ASSERGEQPQH
TRBV7-9	ASSPIAGGTYEQY
TRBV19	ASSVSGTEAF
TRBV29-1	SVDLWAQAF
TRBV30	AWSPIDSLNQPQH
TRBV28	ASSPWTNPYEQY
TRBV5-6	ASSLALASGYNEQF
TRBV5-1	ASSLERGEQF
TRBV5-1	ASSRDRDYEQY
TRBV7-9	ASSPEGGYGYT
TRBV7-9	ASSPWDTSNYGYT
TRBV2	ASSALAGGHTDTQY
TRBV1	TSSQTGEAYNEQF
TRBV11-2	ASSLDRNTEAF
TRBV5-4	ASSLVSGNEQF
TRBV19	ASSNLGVQREETQY
TRBV7-2	ASSSRGRAHNNEQF
TRBV18	ASAPGQTYEQY